The following is a T cell receptor beta chain sequence with its context. The data were obtained in a study of blood T cell repertoires in COVID-19. Methods used by the authors: How many nucleated cells were present was estimated from reference gene primer amplification. Some clones are missing from TCRdb's copy, which holds only in-frame ones; the method was immunoSEQ multiplex PCR. The V and J calls and clone size were taken over from that table, and D and trimming were inferred from the DNA. The sample carries about 300,000 clones, approximately 89% recorded once. Per germline, CDR1 SGHVS and CDR2 FQNEAQ. The CDR3 covers 15 residues. V was clipped by 6 bases and J by 0 bases; unmatched bases: 5.

This chain links TRBV7-8 with TRBJ1-1; 9 bases agree with TRBD1. Sequencing was done on a sample of peripheral blood. This clonotype originated in a woman under 40 with COVID-19, enrolled during active disease. The CDR3 reads CASSYRDRVNTEAFF. The DNA for the CDR3 is TGTGCCAGCAGTTACCGGGACAGGGTGAACACTGAAGCTTTCTTT. The entire variable domain, with the rest obtained from reference TRBV7-8 and TRBJ1-1, is as follows: GAGVSQSPRYKVAKRGQDVALRCDPISGHVSLFWYQQALGQGPEFLTYFQNEAQLDKSGLPSDRFFAERPEGSVSTLKIQRTQQEDSAVYLCASSYRDRVNTEAFFGQGTRLTVV.